Following are 11 T cell receptor beta chains from one sample sequenced in a study of T cells in Graves' hyperthyroidism and ophthalmopathy. Amplified regions were TCR beta CDR3 sequences from RNA transcripts. When the TCR CDR3 underwent first-round RT-PCR, the HTBI primer set was used. MiXCR, applied by TCRdb to the multiplex PCR reads, yields one record per CDR3 protein. The sample holds about 760,000 distinct CDR3 sequences, roughly 32% seen once. Sequenced: blood. The receptors were gathered from a woman aged 40 to 55 with Graves' hyperthyroidism.

This clonotype was detected many times. V and J are TRBV10-3 and TRBJ1-3, with 7 bases aligning to TRBD1. V gave up 6 bases and J gave up 0 bases; unmatched junction bases: 5. Germline V lookup: CDR1 ENHRY, CDR2 SYGVKD. The CDR3 length is 15 residues. The CDR3 DNA reads as TGTGCCATCAGGGAGACAGGGTCCTCTGGAAACACCATATATTTT. It yields the protein CAIRETGSSGNTIYF.

The rearrangement links TRBV20-1 to TRBJ1-2; 7 positions match TRBD1. This CDR3 region has 14 residues. V was clipped by 6 bases and J by 4 bases; unmatched bases: 11. The germline V gene encodes CDR1 DFQATT and CDR2 SNEGSKA (reference sequence). CDR3 in DNA: TGCAGTGCAGAGGGGGCAGGGAATTCCTATGGCTACACCTTC. Translated: CSAEGAGNSYGYTF.

This clonotype was counted only a few times. The CDR3 is CASSPRRGSQPQHF. The DNA for the CDR3 is TGCGCCAGCAGCCCTCGGCGGGGGAGTCAGCCCCAGCATTTT. This chain connects TRBV4-3 to TRBJ1-5, with a weak D call TRBD1 (5 bases). CDR1 is LGHNA, CDR2 YSLEER, per germline. V gave up 4 bases and J gave up 6 bases, with 13 bases separating them. The CDR3 is 14 residues long.

This chain links TRBV7-2 with TRBJ1-4; tentative D call: TRBD1 (6 bases). The V gene lost 2 bases and the J gene lost 4 bases, with 11 bases spanning the gap. The CDR3 has 15 residues. The germline V gene has CDR1 SGHTA and CDR2 FQGNSA. As DNA, the CDR3 is TGTGCCAGCAGCTTATTCACAGGGAGTAATGAAAAACTGTTTTTT. It yields the protein CASSLFTGSNEKLFF.

This clonotype was counted between two and nine times. J is TRBJ1-1 and V is TRBV7-9; a weak D match, TRBD1 (5 bases). Trimming cost V 5 bases and J 0 bases, with 10 bases left between them. The germline V gene has CDR1 SEHNR and CDR2 FQNEAQ (reference sequence). This CDR3 has 14 amino acids. CDR3 in amino acids: CASSPTEMNTEAFF. In nucleotides, the CDR3 is TGTGCCAGCAGCCCGACAGAGATGAACACTGAAGCTTTCTTT.

This clonotype appeared many times. The chain combines TRBV20-1 with TRBJ1-1, with TRBD1 matching 8 bases. V trimming: 4 bases; J trimming: 1 base; junction bases outside the gene matches: 5. The CDR3 covers 14 residues. CDR1 is DFQATT, CDR2 SNEGSKA, per germline (reference sequence). CDR3 loop: CSATVGTGNTEAFF. The DNA for the CDR3 is TGCAGTGCTACAGTCGGGACAGGGAACACTGAAGCTTTCTTT.

This clonotype was detected many times. The chain employs TRBV19 and TRBJ2-2; D call uncertain. Germline values: CDR1 LNHDA, CDR2 SQIVND (reference sequence). V lost 5 bases to trimming and J lost 5 bases, with 9 bases between them. CDR3 length: 13 residues. In DNA, the CDR3 is TGTGCCAGTAGTCCATCCTTGACCGGGGAGCTGTTTTTT. As protein: CASSPSLTGELFF.

Note on this clonotype: Mismatch with germline at one junction end may stem from a read error. The chain combines TRBV5-5 with TRBJ2-7; no clear D. Germline V gene sequence: CDR1 SGHKS, CDR2 YYEKEE (reference sequence). The CDR3 has 14 residues. The CDR3 reads CASSHSAAAYEQYF. In DNA form, the CDR3 reads TGCGCCAGCAGCCACTCTGCGGCGGCCTACGAGCAGTACTTC.

This clonotype was seen at least ten times. This chain joins TRBV7-2 and TRBJ2-5; TRBD1 matches 9 bases. V lost 5 bases, J lost 5 bases, and 9 bases stayed unmatched. Germline V gene lookup returns CDR1 SGHTA and CDR2 FQGNSA. The CDR3 has 15 residues. Here the CDR3 reads CASSPRDRVTETQYF. CDR3 bases: TGTGCCAGCAGCCCCCGGGACAGGGTTACGGAGACCCAGTACTTC.

With regard to this clonotype: This sequence may be a read error, since a much larger clone differs from it by one base. The genes are TRBV7-2 and TRBJ1-2, with unresolved D. This CDR3 contains 14 residues. The germline CDR1 and CDR2 sequences are SGHTA and FQGNSA. V lost 8 bases, J lost 4 bases, and 17 bases lay in between. For the CDR3, the DNA is TGTGCCAGCTCAGCCGCACGAGGTTTCTATGGCTACACCTTC. Translated, it gives CASSAARGFYGYTF.

CDR3 bases: TGTGCCAGCAGCTTGCCAACCTCTGGGGCCAACGTCCTGACTTTC. This codes for CASSLPTSGANVLTF. The chain uses TRBV5-4 and TRBJ2-6; unclear D gene. Per germline, CDR1 SGHNT and CDR2 YYREEE (reference sequence). The CDR3 runs to 15 residues. Trimming took off 1 base at V and 0 bases at J, with 5 bases between the two ends.